Following are 18 T cell receptor beta chains from one sample sequenced in a study of blood T cell repertoires in COVID-19. Profiling relied on immunoSEQ multiplex PCR, and the TCRdb table lists in-frame clones only, not all of them. The table lists under 30,000 clones, about 89% of them singletons. The sequenced sample consisted of peripheral blood. The receptor source for this set is a human donor with active COVID-19. The donor label of this sample is uncertain.

The J gene is TRBJ2-3, the V gene TRBV2; D perhaps matches TRBD2 (5 bases). The CDR3 has 13 amino acids. Germline lookup yields CDR1 SNHLY and CDR2 FYNNEI. V was pared by 4 bases and J by 5 bases, with 10 bases between. The CDR3 protein is CASSVIALDTQYF. The CDR3 coding sequence is TGTGCCAGCAGTGTTATAGCGCTAGATACGCAGTATTTT.

The chain employs TRBV4-1 and TRBJ2-1, with a weak D call TRBD1 (6 bases). CDR1 and CDR2 from the germline V gene are MGHRA and YSYEKL. There are 15 residues in the CDR3. Trimming cost V 1 base and J 4 bases, with 11 bases left between them. CDR3 in DNA: TGCGCCAGCAGCCAAGCTCGGACAGTATACAATGAGCAGTTCTTC. Protein: CASSQARTVYNEQFF.

This clone was found once. The V call is TRBV6-2 or TRBV6-3, the J call TRBJ1-4; no reliable D call. The CDR3 consists of 16 residues. Trimming cost V 0 bases and J 0 bases, with 8 bases left between them. Per germline, CDR1 MNHEY and CDR2 SVGEGT. CDR3 bases: TGTGCCAGCAGTTACTCCCGCAGCGCAACTAATGAAAAACTGTTTTTT. It translates to CASSYSRSATNEKLFF.

This chain joins TRBV7-2 and TRBJ2-3; 8 bases align to TRBD2. Looked up from germline, CDR1 is SGHTA and CDR2 is FQGNSA. V was clipped by 5 bases and J by 9 bases; unmatched bases: 16. This CDR3 comprises 16 residues. CDR3 loop: CASSRQAGALDETQYF. CDR3 coding DNA: TGTGCCAGCAGCAGGCAAGCGGGGGCCCTAGACGAGACGCAGTATTTT.

The rearrangement uses TRBV5-1 and TRBJ2-3; the match to TRBD1 covers 11 bases. Germline V gene data show CDR1 as SGHRS and CDR2 as YFSETQ. The CDR3 is 14 residues long. V was pared by 4 bases and J by 4 bases, with 2 bases of the junction left unmatched. The CDR3 here is CASSRDRGSDTQYF. The CDR3 DNA is TGCGCCAGCAGCAGGGACAGGGGGTCAGATACGCAGTATTTT.

The chain uses TRBV6-5 and TRBJ2-7, with D maybe TRBD2 (6 bases). Trimming left V 7 bases short and J 0 bases short, with 13 bases between. From germline, CDR1 is MNHEY and CDR2 SVGAGI. This CDR3 is 14 amino acids long. CDR3 in amino acids: CASKRGGGSYEQYF. CDR3 bases: TGTGCCAGCAAAAGGGGAGGAGGCTCCTACGAGCAGTACTTC.

The chain recombines TRBV5-1 with TRBJ2-2, with D maybe TRBD2 (6 bases). Trimming left V 4 bases short and J 0 bases short, with 10 bases between. This CDR3 is 15 amino acids long. The germline V gene encodes CDR1 SGHRS and CDR2 YFSETQ. In DNA form, the CDR3 reads TGCGCCAGCAGCCTTAGCGGATCGAACACCGGGGAGCTGTTTTTT. Translated, it gives CASSLSGSNTGELFF.

The V call is TRBV7-2, the J call TRBJ2-3; TRBD2 matches at 12 bases. The CDR3 contains 16 residues. Unmatched junction bases numbered 14, after V lost 5 bases and J lost 11 bases. The germline V gene has CDR1 SGHTA and CDR2 FQGNSA. This CDR3 reads CASSPWTSGTIGGQYF. The CDR3 bases are TGTGCCAGCAGCCCCTGGACTAGCGGGACCATCGGCGGGCAGTATTTT.

Only one count was recorded for this clone. The chain employs TRBV19 and TRBJ1-2, with unresolved D. Germline V gene data show CDR1 as LNHDA and CDR2 as SQIVND (reference sequence). The ends were cut back, 7 bases at V and 4 bases at J, with 13 bases in the middle. The CDR3 contains 13 residues. CDR3 amino acids: CASMRGDFYGYTF. The CDR3 region has the DNA TGTGCCAGTATGCGGGGAGATTTCTATGGCTACACCTTC.

This clone showed up just a few times. The chain combines TRBV4-2 with TRBJ1-5, with unresolved D. The CDR3 sequence is 16 residues long. V gave up 1 base and J gave up 0 bases, with 10 bases separating them. From germline, CDR1 is LGHNA and CDR2 YNFKEQ. CDR3 sequence reads: CASSQGAVYSNQPQHF. The CDR3 bases are TGTGCCAGCAGCCAAGGGGCAGTGTATAGCAATCAGCCCCAGCATTTT.

The V gene is TRBV10-3, the J gene TRBJ1-5, with D unresolved. With 2 bases removed from V and 6 bases from J, the gap between germline ends came to 8 bases. Germline V gives CDR1 ENHRY, CDR2 SYGVKD. The CDR3 runs to 13 residues. This CDR3 is CAISEREVQPQHF. The CDR3 bases are TGTGCCATCAGTGAGCGGGAGGTTCAGCCCCAGCATTTT.

This chain links TRBV15 with TRBJ1-4; 9 bases align to TRBD1. The CDR3 is 14 residues long. V lost 5 bases and J lost 7; bases outside the gene matches: 5. Per the germline V gene, CDR1 is LNHNV and CDR2 is YYDKDF (reference sequence). The chain's CDR3 is CATSDRGAIEKLFF. DNA for the CDR3: TGTGCCACCAGCGACAGGGGGGCTATTGAAAAACTGTTTTTT.

V gene TRBV29-1 combines with J gene TRBJ2-2; D is perhaps TRBD2 (6 bases). The germline V gene encodes CDR1 SQVTM and CDR2 ANQGSEA. V was cut by 4 bases and J by 6 bases, with 15 bases left in between. The CDR3 has 14 residues. In DNA, the CDR3 is TGCAGCGTTGTTTTCGGGGGAGGTGCCGGGGAGCTGTTTTTT. Residues: CSVVFGGGAGELFF.

By proportion, this clone is medium-sized. The V call is TRBV2, the J call TRBJ2-1; the D gene is possibly TRBD1 (6 bases). CDR1 SNHLY and CDR2 FYNNEI come from the germline V gene. The CDR3 length is 14 residues. V was pared by 8 bases and J by 6 bases, with 17 bases between. The CDR3 region has the DNA TGTGCCAGCTTTTCGACCAGGGGTAGCAATGAGCAGTTCTTC. Its protein is CASFSTRGSNEQFF. Drawing the rest from reference TRBV2 and TRBJ2-1, the complete variable domain is EPEVTQTPSHQVTQMGQEVILRCVPISNHLYFYWYRQILGQKVEFLVSFYNNEISEKSEIFDDQFSVERPDGSNFTLKIRSTKLEDSAMYFCASFSTRGSNEQFFGPGTRLTVL.

The chain employs TRBV18 and TRBJ2-7, with 14 positions matching TRBD2. CDR1 is KGHSH and CDR2 is LQKENI in the germline V gene. The CDR3 consists of 17 residues. J gave up 0 bases and V 2 bases, and 3 bases lay outside the gene matches. CDR3 in amino acids: CASSPGLAGGLSYEQYF. The CDR3 DNA reads as TGTGCCAGCTCACCAGGACTAGCGGGAGGTCTCTCCTACGAGCAGTACTTC.

This clone was found a few times. This sequence joins TRBV7-3 and TRBJ2-2; 10 bases map to TRBD1. The CDR3 loop spans 15 amino acids. The germline V gene has CDR1 SGHTA and CDR2 FQGTGA. Trimming at V came to 5 bases and at J to 6 bases, leaving 6 bases not matched to a gene. CDR3 sequence (DNA): TGTGCCAGCAGCCGACAGGGGGCGAATCCCGGGGAGCTGTTTTTT. Amino acid sequence: CASSRQGANPGELFF.

The rearrangement joins TRBV3-1 (or the pseudogene TRBV3-2) to TRBJ2-5, with a tentative D call TRBD2 (6 bases). Per the germline V gene, CDR1 is LGHDT and CDR2 is YNNKEL (reference sequence). The CDR3 extends over 15 amino acids. The V and J ends lost 2 bases and 1 base respectively, with 11 bases between them. The CDR3 sequence is CASSQSSDLQETQYF. DNA for the CDR3: TGTGCCAGCAGCCAATCTAGCGATCTCCAAGAGACCCAGTACTTC.

This chain joins TRBV18 and TRBJ2-7; D perhaps matches TRBD1 (6 bases). Germline CDR1 is KGHSH and CDR2 is LQKENI. The CDR3 totals 14 residues. V was pared by 2 bases and J by 4 bases, with 12 bases between. The CDR3 sequence: CASSPSPGQYEQYF. As DNA, the CDR3 is TGTGCCAGCTCACCAAGCCCCGGACAGTACGAGCAGTACTTC.